Shown below are 8 T cell receptor beta chains from a single sample sequenced in a study of blood T cells in healthy people across ages. A second PCR of 7 to 11 cycles used a sample-barcoded 5' primer and a J-beta primer mix. MiXCR was run by TCRdb on the 5' RACE reads, yielding one entry per CDR3 protein. The repertoire holds about 1,400,000 distinct CDR3 sequences, with approximately 38% as singletons. Specimen: blood. The receptors here all came from a woman aged 18-29 years in good health.

This clonotype was picked up a small number of times. V and J are TRBV10-3 and TRBJ2-3; 10 nucleotides agree with TRBD2. CDR1 and CDR2 from the germline V gene are ENHRY and SYGVKD. The CDR3 sequence is 16 residues long. The junction had 7 bases not matched to a gene; V was cut back by 5 bases and J by 2 bases. In nucleotides, the CDR3 is TGTGCCATCAGTTTCACAGGACTAGCGGACACAGATACGCAGTATTTT. It encodes CAISFTGLADTDTQYF.

The chain carries TRBV6-6 and TRBJ2-1, with D unresolved. V was cut by 9 bases and J by 8 bases, with 17 bases left in between. The germline V gene encodes CDR1 MNHNY and CDR2 SVGAGI (reference sequence). The CDR3 is made up of 13 amino acids. CDR3 sequence reads: CASRLSGDDEQFF. The CDR3 bases are TGTGCCAGTCGCCTCTCTGGGGATGATGAGCAGTTCTTC.

The chain combines TRBV20-1 with TRBJ2-7; weak D call: TRBD2 (7 bases). Per the germline V gene, CDR1 is DFQATT and CDR2 is SNEGSKA (reference sequence). The CDR3 has 15 amino acids. V was trimmed by 4 bases and J by 2 bases, leaving 18 bases between them. Written as DNA, the CDR3 is TGCAGTGCTACCCGTGGGGGGGCCTTAACCTACGAGCAGTACTTC. Translated, it gives CSATRGGALTYEQYF.

This clonotype was detected ten times or more. The V gene is TRBV3-1, the J gene TRBJ2-3; D not certain. V was trimmed by 0 bases and J by 4 bases, leaving 11 bases between them. The CDR3 totals 15 residues. The germline V gene has CDR1 LGHDT and CDR2 YNNKEL (reference sequence). As DNA, the CDR3 is TGTGCCAGCAGCCAAGAAGAAAAGGGCGCAGATACGCAGTATTTT. This translates into CASSQEEKGADTQYF.

This clonotype was recorded many times. This chain uses TRBV29-1 with TRBJ2-3, with a tentative D call TRBD1 (6 bases). The ends were cut back, 7 bases at V and 4 bases at J, with 15 bases in the middle. The CDR3 sequence is 13 residues long. Germline V gives CDR1 SQVTM, CDR2 ANQGSEA. The CDR3 protein is CSATQTGSDTQYF. The CDR3 DNA reads as TGCAGCGCAACCCAGACAGGTTCAGATACGCAGTATTTT.

With respect to this clonotype: One end of the junction is discordant with germline, which a read error may explain. V and J are TRBV27 and TRBJ2-7; D unresolved. CDR1 MNHEY and CDR2 SMNVEV come from the germline V gene (reference sequence). The CDR3 contains 13 residues. CDR3 DNA sequence: TGTGCCAGCAGTGTCAGGAGCTCCTACGAGAAGTACTTC. It specifies CASSVRSSYEKYF.

The chain links TRBV5-1 to TRBJ2-1; TRBD2 agrees at 16 bases. The V segment lost 4 bases and the J segment 6 bases; nucleotides outside the gene matches: 7. The CDR3 runs to 17 residues. From germline, CDR1 is SGHRS and CDR2 YFSETQ. CDR3: CASSPGLAGGPINEQFF. The DNA for the CDR3 is TGCGCCAGCAGCCCGGGACTAGCGGGGGGGCCGATCAATGAGCAGTTCTTC.

This rearrangement joins TRBV7-2 to TRBJ2-5; D is possibly TRBD1 (5 bases). V lost 1 base to trimming and J lost 5 bases, with 14 bases between them. The CDR3 covers 15 residues. Germline CDR1 SGHTA, CDR2 FQGNSA. The CDR3 loop reads CASSLDWGDGETQYF. CDR3 nucleotides: TGTGCCAGCAGCTTAGATTGGGGCGACGGTGAGACCCAGTACTTC.